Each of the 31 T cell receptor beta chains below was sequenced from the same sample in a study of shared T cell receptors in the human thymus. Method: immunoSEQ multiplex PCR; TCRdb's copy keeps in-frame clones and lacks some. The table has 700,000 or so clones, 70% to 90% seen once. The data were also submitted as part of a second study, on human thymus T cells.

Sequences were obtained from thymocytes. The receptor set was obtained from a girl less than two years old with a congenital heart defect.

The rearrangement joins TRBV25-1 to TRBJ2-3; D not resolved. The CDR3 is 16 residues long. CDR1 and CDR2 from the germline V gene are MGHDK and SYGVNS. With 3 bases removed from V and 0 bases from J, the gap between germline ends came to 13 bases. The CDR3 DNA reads TGTGCCAGCAGTGAGCCACCATACATTAGCACAGATACGCAGTATTTT. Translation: CASSEPPYISTDTQYF.

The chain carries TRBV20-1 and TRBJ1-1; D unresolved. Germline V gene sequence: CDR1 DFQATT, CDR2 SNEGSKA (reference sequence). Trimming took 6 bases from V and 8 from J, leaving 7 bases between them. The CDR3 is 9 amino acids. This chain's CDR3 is CSAAGEAFF. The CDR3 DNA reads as TGCAGTGCGGCAGGAGAAGCTTTCTTT.

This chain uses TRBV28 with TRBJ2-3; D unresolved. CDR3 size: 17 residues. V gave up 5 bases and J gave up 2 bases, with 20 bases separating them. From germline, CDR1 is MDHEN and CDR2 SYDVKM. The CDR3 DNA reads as TGTGCCAGCAGTCTCAGCCCTCCGAGAGGAAACACAGATACGCAGTATTTT. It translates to CASSLSPPRGNTDTQYF.

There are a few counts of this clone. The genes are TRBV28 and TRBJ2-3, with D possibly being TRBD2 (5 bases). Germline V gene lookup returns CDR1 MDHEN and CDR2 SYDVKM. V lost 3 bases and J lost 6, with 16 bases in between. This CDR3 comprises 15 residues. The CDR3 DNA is TGTGCCAGCAGTTTGAGGCCTACCCGGAGGGATACGCAGTATTTT. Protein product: CASSLRPTRRDTQYF.

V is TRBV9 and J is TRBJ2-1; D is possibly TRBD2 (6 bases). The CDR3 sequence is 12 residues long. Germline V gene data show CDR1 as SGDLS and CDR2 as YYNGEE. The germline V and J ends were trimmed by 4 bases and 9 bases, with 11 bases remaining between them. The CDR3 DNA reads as TGTGCCAGCAGCCCCCGGGGGTCTGAGCAGTTCTTC. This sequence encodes CASSPRGSEQFF.

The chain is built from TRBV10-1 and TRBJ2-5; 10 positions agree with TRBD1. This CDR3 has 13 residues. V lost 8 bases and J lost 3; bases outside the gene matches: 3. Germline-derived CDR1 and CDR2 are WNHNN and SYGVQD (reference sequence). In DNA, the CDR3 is TGCGCCAGCTCCGGGACAGGGGAAGAGACCCAGTACTTC. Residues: CASSGTGEETQYF.

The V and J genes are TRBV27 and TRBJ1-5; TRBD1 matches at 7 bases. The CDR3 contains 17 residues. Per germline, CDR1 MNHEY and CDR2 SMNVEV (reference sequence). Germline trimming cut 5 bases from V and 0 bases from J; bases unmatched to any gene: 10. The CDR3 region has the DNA TGTGCCAGCAGTCCCGGGACAGACCCTGATAGCAATCAGCCCCAGCATTTT. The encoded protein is CASSPGTDPDSNQPQHF.

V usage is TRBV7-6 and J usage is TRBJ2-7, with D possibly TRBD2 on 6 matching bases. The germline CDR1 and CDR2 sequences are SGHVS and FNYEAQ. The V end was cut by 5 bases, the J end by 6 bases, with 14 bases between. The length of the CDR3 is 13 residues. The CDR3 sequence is CASSLGGVVEQYF. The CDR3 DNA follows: TGTGCCAGCAGCCTAGGCGGGGTCGTCGAGCAGTACTTC.

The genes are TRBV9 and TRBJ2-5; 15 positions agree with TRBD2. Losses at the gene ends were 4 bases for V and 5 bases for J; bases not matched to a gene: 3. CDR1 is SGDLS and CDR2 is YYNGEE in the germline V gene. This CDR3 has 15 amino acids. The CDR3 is CASSNGLAGGETQYF. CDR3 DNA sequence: TGTGCCAGCAGCAACGGACTAGCGGGGGGGGAGACCCAGTACTTC.

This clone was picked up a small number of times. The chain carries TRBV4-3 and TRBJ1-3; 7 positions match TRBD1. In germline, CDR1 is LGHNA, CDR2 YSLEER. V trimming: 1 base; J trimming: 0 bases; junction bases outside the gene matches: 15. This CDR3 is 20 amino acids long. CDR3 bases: TGCGCCAGCAGCCAAGTCCCGGACAGGCTGCTATCAAGCTCTGGAAACACCATATATTTT. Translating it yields CASSQVPDRLLSSSGNTIYF.

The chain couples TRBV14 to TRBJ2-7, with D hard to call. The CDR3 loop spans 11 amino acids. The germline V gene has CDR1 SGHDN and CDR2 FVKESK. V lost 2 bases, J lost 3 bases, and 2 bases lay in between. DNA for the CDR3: TGTGCCAGCAGCCAACACTACGAGCAGTACTTC. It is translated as CASSQHYEQYF. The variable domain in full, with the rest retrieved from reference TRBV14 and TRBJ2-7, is EAGVTQFPSHSVIEKGQTVTLRCDPISGHDNLYWYRRVMGKEIKFLLHFVKESKQDESGMPNNRFLAERTGGTYSTLKVQPAELEDSGVYFCASSQHYEQYFGPGTRLTVT.

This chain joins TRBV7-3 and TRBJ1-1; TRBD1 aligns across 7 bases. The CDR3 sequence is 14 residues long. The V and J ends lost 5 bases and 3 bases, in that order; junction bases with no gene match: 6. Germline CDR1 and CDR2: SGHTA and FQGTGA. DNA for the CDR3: TGTGCCAGCAGCCCCCAGGGGACAGACACTGAAGCTTTCTTT. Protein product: CASSPQGTDTEAFF.

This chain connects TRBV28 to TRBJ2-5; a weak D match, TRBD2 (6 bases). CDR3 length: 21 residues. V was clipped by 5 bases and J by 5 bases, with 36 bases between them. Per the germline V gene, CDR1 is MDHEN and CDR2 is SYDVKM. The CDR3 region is CASSPTLSGVTIILLIETQYF. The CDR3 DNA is TGTGCCAGCAGTCCCACCCTTTCGGGGGTCACCATCATCTTACTTATCGAGACCCAGTACTTC.

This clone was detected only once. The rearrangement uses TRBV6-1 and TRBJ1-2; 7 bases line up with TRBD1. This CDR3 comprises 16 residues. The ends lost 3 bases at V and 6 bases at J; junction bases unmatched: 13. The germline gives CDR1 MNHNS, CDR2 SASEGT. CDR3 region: CASSDPGTGELNGYTF. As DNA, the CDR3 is TGTGCCAGCAGTGACCCTGGTACAGGGGAGTTGAATGGCTACACCTTC.

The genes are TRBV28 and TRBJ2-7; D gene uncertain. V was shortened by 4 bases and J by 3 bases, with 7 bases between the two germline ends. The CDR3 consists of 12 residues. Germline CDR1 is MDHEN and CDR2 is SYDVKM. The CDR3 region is CASSSENYEQYF. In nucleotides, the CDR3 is TGTGCCAGCAGTTCTGAGAACTACGAGCAGTACTTC.

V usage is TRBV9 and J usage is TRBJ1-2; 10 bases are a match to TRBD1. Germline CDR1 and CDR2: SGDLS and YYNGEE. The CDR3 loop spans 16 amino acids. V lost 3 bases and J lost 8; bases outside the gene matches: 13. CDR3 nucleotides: TGTGCCAGCAGCGCGGGTGGGACAGGGGCTAAGGAGGGCTACACCTTC. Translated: CASSAGGTGAKEGYTF. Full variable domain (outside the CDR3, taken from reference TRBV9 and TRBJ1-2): DSGVTQTPKHLITATGQRVTLRCSPRSGDLSVYWYQQSLDQGLQFLIQYYNGEERAKGNILERFSAQQFPDLHSELNLSSLELGDSALYFCASSAGGTGAKEGYTFGSGTRLTVV.

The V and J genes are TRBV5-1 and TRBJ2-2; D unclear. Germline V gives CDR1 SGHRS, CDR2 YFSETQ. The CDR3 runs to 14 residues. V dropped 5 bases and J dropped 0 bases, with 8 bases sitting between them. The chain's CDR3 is CASSSRANTGELFF. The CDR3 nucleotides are TGCGCCAGCAGTTCTCGAGCGAACACCGGGGAGCTGTTTTTT.

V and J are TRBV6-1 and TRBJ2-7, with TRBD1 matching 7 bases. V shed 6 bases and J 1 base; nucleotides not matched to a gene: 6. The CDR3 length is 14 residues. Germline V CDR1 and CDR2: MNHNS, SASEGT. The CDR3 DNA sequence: TGTGCCAGCAGGTGCGACAGGGTATCCTACGAGCAGTACTTC. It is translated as CASRCDRVSYEQYF.

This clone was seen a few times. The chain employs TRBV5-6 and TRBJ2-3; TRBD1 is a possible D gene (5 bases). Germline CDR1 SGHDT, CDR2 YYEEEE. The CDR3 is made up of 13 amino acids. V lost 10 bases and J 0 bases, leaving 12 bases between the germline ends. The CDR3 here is CAVRQSSTDTQYF. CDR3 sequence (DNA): TGTGCCGTCCGACAGTCTAGCACAGATACGCAGTATTTT.

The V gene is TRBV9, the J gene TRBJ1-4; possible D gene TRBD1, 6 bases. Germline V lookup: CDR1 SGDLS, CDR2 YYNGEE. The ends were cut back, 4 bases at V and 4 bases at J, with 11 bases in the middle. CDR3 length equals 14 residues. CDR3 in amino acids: CASSRKDSNEKLFF. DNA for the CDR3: TGTGCCAGCAGCCGCAAGGACAGTAATGAAAAACTGTTTTTT.

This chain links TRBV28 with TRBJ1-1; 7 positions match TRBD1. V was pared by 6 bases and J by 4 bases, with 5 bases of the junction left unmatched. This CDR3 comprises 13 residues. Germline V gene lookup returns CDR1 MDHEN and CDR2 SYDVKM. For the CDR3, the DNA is TGTGCCAGCAGGAGGGGGCACGGCACTGAAGCTTTCTTT. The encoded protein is CASRRGHGTEAFF.

The CDR3 region is CASSLPGTGTYEQYF. The CDR3 DNA follows: TGTGCCAGCAGCTTGCCCGGGACAGGGACCTACGAGCAGTACTTC. The chain joins TRBV5-6 to TRBJ2-7; 9 bases fit TRBD1. There are 15 residues in the CDR3. Unmatched junction bases numbered 4, after V lost 1 base and J lost 2 bases. Looked up from germline, CDR1 is SGHDT and CDR2 is YYEEEE.

The CDR3 DNA reads TGTGCCAGCAGGAAACAGGGTGAAGCTTTCTTT. Its protein is CASRKQGEAFF. This chain connects TRBV27 to TRBJ1-1, with D maybe TRBD1 (6 bases). The V gene lost 6 bases and the J gene lost 7 bases, with 9 bases spanning the gap. Germline CDR1 is MNHEY and CDR2 is SMNVEV (reference sequence). There are 11 residues in the CDR3.

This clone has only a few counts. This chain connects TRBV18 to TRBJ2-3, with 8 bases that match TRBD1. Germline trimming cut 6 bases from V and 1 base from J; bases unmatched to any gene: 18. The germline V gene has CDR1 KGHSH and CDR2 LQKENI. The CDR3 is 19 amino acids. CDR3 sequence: CASSPRDGQGNWRTDTQYF. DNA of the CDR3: TGTGCCAGCTCGCCGAGGGACGGACAGGGTAATTGGCGCACAGATACGCAGTATTTT.

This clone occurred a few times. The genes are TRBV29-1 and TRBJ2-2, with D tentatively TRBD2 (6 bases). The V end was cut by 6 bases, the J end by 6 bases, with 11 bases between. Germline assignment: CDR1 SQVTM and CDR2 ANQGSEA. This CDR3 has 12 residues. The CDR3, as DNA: TGCAGCGTCACCGGGGAGGCCGGGGAGCTGTTTTTT. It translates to CSVTGEAGELFF.

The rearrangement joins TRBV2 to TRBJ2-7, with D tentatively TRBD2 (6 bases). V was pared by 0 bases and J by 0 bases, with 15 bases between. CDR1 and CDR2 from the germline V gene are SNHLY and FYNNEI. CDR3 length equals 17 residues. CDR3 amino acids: CASSEARTTLSSYEQYF. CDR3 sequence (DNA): TGTGCCAGCAGTGAAGCTCGGACTACCTTAAGCTCCTACGAGCAGTACTTC.

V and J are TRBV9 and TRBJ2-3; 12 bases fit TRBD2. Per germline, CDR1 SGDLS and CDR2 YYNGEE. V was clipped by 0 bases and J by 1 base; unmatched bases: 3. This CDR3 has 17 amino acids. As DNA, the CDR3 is TGTGCCAGCAGCGTAGACCTAGCGGGGGGGGGCACAGATACGCAGTATTTT. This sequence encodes CASSVDLAGGGTDTQYF.

CDR3 sequence reads: CASSEPGQGMNTEAFF. CDR3 coding DNA: TGCGCCAGCAGCGAGCCGGGACAGGGGATGAACACTGAAGCTTTCTTT. This chain links TRBV5-1 with TRBJ1-1; 10 bases line up with TRBD1. The V gene end was trimmed by 4 bases and the J gene end by 0 bases; junction bases not matched to a gene: 6. This CDR3 has 16 residues. Germline values: CDR1 SGHRS, CDR2 YFSETQ.

CDR3 coding DNA: TGTGCCAGCAGCCCCCCGTTAGCGGGGGCTTACAATGAGCAGTTCTTC. The encoded protein is CASSPPLAGAYNEQFF. The chain employs TRBV5-6 and TRBJ2-1; TRBD2 matches 9 bases. Germline-derived CDR1 and CDR2 are SGHDT and YYEEEE. This CDR3 has 16 amino acids. Losses at the gene ends were 4 bases for V and 4 bases for J; bases not matched to a gene: 9.

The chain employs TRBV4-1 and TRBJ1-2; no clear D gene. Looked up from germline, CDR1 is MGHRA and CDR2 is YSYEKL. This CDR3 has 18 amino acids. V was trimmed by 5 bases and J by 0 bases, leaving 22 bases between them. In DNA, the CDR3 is TGCGCCAGCAGCGACCCCGGGCCTCATGGGAGTACTAACTATGGCTACACCTTC. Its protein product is CASSDPGPHGSTNYGYTF.

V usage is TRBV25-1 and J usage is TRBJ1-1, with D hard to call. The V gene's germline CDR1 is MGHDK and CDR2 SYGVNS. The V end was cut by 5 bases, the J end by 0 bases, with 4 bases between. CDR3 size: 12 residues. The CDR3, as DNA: TGTGCCAGCAGTTCCATGAACACTGAAGCTTTCTTT. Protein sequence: CASSSMNTEAFF.